This TCR beta chain was sequenced in a study of spatial heterogeneity in lung cancer. Study information: Patients with untreated early-stage non-small cell lung cancer, numbering more than 55, were the donors. Sequencing covered available follow-up PBMC samples collected a median of approximately 2 years after resection. Averaged across combinations, each unique TCR and UMI pairing appeared more than ten times in raw reads, which were uncorrected.

One entry per CDR3 protein results from TCRdb running MiXCR on the 5' RACE reads. The sample records 30,000 to 40,000 distinct CDR3 sequences, 6% to 9.5% being singletons. This clonotype was recorded many times. Time point given: blood at routine non-recurrence follow-up after resection. Whole RNA came from tumor, nontumor lung or frozen PBMC and was sequenced without being sorted. CDR1 is SNHLY and CDR2 is FYNNEI in the germline V gene. V lost 3 bases and J 6 bases, leaving 14 bases between the germline ends. CDR3 length equals 15 residues. This clonotype was sampled from a male donor with early-stage non-small cell lung cancer. The specimen comprised PBMCs, sampled at follow-up. The chain recombines TRBV2 with TRBJ2-2; tentatively, D is TRBD2 (5 bases). Written as DNA, the CDR3 is TGTGCCAGCAGTGATTGGGCAACTAGGTCCGGGGAGCTGTTTTTT. This encodes CASSDWATRSGELFF.